These 26 T cell receptor beta chains were sequenced from one sample in a study of shared clonotypes between healthy human individuals. The table came from immunoSEQ multiplex PCR; TCRdb's copy has only in-frame clones and leaves some out. The sample includes about 480,000 clones, 79% of them seen just once. Sequences were obtained from PBMCs. These receptor sequences come from a middle-aged woman in good health. Some clones in this sample may be carry-over from other donors' samples.

This chain links TRBV7-8 with TRBJ2-1; D unresolved. The germline V gene has CDR1 SGHVS and CDR2 FQNEAQ. The length of the CDR3 is 14 residues. The V and J ends lost 2 bases and 5 bases respectively, with 10 bases between them. CDR3 loop: CASSLRIFNNEQFF. CDR3 nucleotides: TGTGCCAGCAGCTTACGGATCTTTAACAATGAGCAGTTCTTC. The whole variable domain, remainder taken from reference TRBV7-8 and TRBJ2-1, is GAGVSQSPRYKVAKRGQDVALRCDPISGHVSLFWYQQALGQGPEFLTYFQNEAQLDKSGLPSDRFFAERPEGSVSTLKIQRTQQEDSAVYLCASSLRIFNNEQFFGPGTRLTVL.

In this sample, this clone turned up once. The DNA for the CDR3 is TGCGCCAGCAGCTTGGATGCGGCCGGAAGCACAGATACGCAGTATTTT. Encoded protein: CASSLDAAGSTDTQYF. This chain links TRBV5-1 with TRBJ2-3; D is undetermined. V dropped 0 bases and J dropped 0 bases, with 11 bases sitting between them. CDR1 is SGHRS and CDR2 is YFSETQ in the germline V gene. The CDR3 is made up of 16 amino acids.

The chain combines TRBV4-1 with TRBJ2-1, with 8 bases aligning to TRBD2. The CDR3 contains 17 residues. The V segment lost 0 bases and the J segment 5 bases; nucleotides outside the gene matches: 9. Germline V gene lookup returns CDR1 MGHRA and CDR2 YSYEKL. The CDR3 coding sequence is TGCGCCAGCAGCCAAGAGTCCGAGCGGGAGTTAGACAATGAGCAGTTCTTC. It is translated as CASSQESERELDNEQFF.

J is TRBJ1-1 and V is TRBV15; 8 bases align to TRBD1. Trimming cost V 6 bases and J 3 bases; bases outside gene matches: 3. This CDR3 comprises 13 residues. CDR1 is LNHNV and CDR2 is YYDKDF in the germline V gene (reference sequence). The CDR3, as DNA: TGTGCCACCAGTACAGGGGGTTACACTGAAGCTTTCTTT. Amino acids: CATSTGGYTEAFF. The variable domain in full, completed from reference TRBV15 and TRBJ1-1, reads DAMVIQNPRYQVTQFGKPVTLSCSQTLNHNVMYWYQQKSSQAPKLLFHYYDKDFNNEADTPDNFQSRRPNTSFCFLDIRSPGLGDTAMYLCATSTGGYTEAFFGQGTRLTVV.

The chain combines TRBV9 with TRBJ2-1; TRBD2 matches at 11 bases. Germline trimming cut 3 bases from V and 12 bases from J; bases unmatched to any gene: 8. The germline CDR1 and CDR2 sequences are SGDLS and YYNGEE. The CDR3 runs to 14 residues. CDR3 residues: CASSGGLAVPGQFF. The CDR3 nucleotides read TGTGCCAGCAGCGGGGGACTAGCGGTTCCCGGGCAGTTCTTC.

This clone was picked up a small number of times. The V and J genes are TRBV7-7 and TRBJ2-1; TRBD2 matches 13 bases. Germline V lookup: CDR1 SSHAT, CDR2 FNYEAQ (reference sequence). The CDR3 is 15 residues long. J gave up 8 bases and V 5 bases, and 6 bases lay outside the gene matches. The CDR3 DNA sequence: TGTGCCAGCAGCCCGGGACTAGCGGGGATATATGAGCAGTTCTTC. Protein product: CASSPGLAGIYEQFF.

This chain joins TRBV27 and TRBJ2-7; D uncertain. This CDR3 has 14 residues. The V gene lost 3 bases and the J gene lost 10 bases, with 19 bases spanning the gap. From germline, CDR1 is MNHEY and CDR2 SMNVEV (reference sequence). The CDR3 loop reads CASSFRATSEIQYF. The CDR3 nucleotides read TGTGCCAGCAGTTTTAGGGCTACCTCGGAGATCCAGTACTTC.

With respect to this clone: The identical CDR3 is also encoded by other nucleotide sequences in the sample. The genes are TRBV27 and TRBJ2-1; no definite D call. Germline loops: CDR1 MNHEY, CDR2 SMNVEV (reference sequence). Trimming stripped 0 bases from V and 3 bases from J, with 3 bases between. The length of the CDR3 is 13 residues. As DNA, the CDR3 is TGTGCCAGCAGTTTATCGCGCTACAATGAGCAGTTCTTC. The encoded protein is CASSLSRYNEQFF.

This sequence joins TRBV10-3 and TRBJ1-2; possible D gene TRBD1, 6 bases. V dropped 3 bases and J dropped 5 bases, with 19 bases sitting between them. This CDR3 comprises 16 residues. The V gene's germline CDR1 is ENHRY and CDR2 SYGVKD. CDR3 sequence (DNA): TGTGCCATCAGTGAATCCCCGGGACATAGCCAGTATGGCTACACCTTC. Residues: CAISESPGHSQYGYTF.

The genes are TRBV19 and TRBJ2-2; 8 positions agree with TRBD2. The CDR3 length is 15 residues. Germline-derived CDR1 and CDR2 are LNHDA and SQIVND (reference sequence). Trimming cost V 6 bases and J 6 bases; bases outside gene matches: 9. CDR3 DNA sequence: TGTGCCAGTAGCACCCAGCGGGAGATAGCCGGGGAGCTGTTTTTT. This translates into CASSTQREIAGELFF.

The rearrangement uses TRBV6-1 and TRBJ2-5; D call uncertain. Deletions cut 1 base from V and 5 bases from J, with 11 bases between. The CDR3 extends over 14 amino acids. Germline CDR1 and CDR2: MNHNS and SASEGT. The CDR3 region has the DNA TGTGCCAGCAGTGAAGGAGGCACTCGGGAGACCCAGTACTTC. Translation: CASSEGGTRETQYF.

A word on this clone: An end of the junction differs from the germline gene, which may be a read error. The rearrangement uses TRBV10-3 and TRBJ1-1, with D uncertain. This CDR3 has 13 residues. Germline V CDR1 and CDR2: ENHRY, SYGVKD. DNA of the CDR3: TGTGCCGTCAGAGCTCTCGGGAACACTGAAGCTTTCTTT. Amino acid sequence: CAVRALGNTEAFF.

This clone was detected only a few times. The chain has TRBV9 and TRBJ2-1; 9 nucleotides align to TRBD2. The J segment lost 5 bases and the V segment lost 0 bases, leaving 3 bases of the junction unmatched. CDR1 is SGDLS and CDR2 is YYNGEE in the germline V gene. The CDR3 sequence is 15 residues long. The CDR3 is CASSVEASGDNEQFF. The DNA for the CDR3 is TGTGCCAGCAGCGTAGAGGCTAGCGGGGACAATGAGCAGTTCTTC. Complete variable domain (other parts from reference TRBV9 and TRBJ2-1): DSGVTQTPKHLITATGQRVTLRCSPRSGDLSVYWYQQSLDQGLQFLIQYYNGEERAKGNILERFSAQQFPDLHSELNLSSLELGDSALYFCASSVEASGDNEQFFGPGTRLTVL.

V is TRBV6-5 and J is TRBJ1-2; D might be TRBD1 (5 bases). The CDR3 contains 13 residues. Trimming left V 7 bases short and J 3 bases short, with 12 bases between. Germline V gene data show CDR1 as MNHEY and CDR2 as SVGAGI. Here the CDR3 DNA reads TGTGCCAGCAAGCTTCTGGGGGACTATGGCTACACCTTC. Translated, it gives CASKLLGDYGYTF.

The sample holds one count of this clone. The rearrangement links TRBV5-6 to TRBJ1-5; 9 positions match TRBD1. CDR3 length: 16 residues. CDR1 and CDR2 (germline): SGHDT, YYEEEE. J was trimmed by 2 bases and V by 4 bases; bases with no gene match: 7. CDR3 residues: CASSRYRGLGNQPQHF. As DNA, the CDR3 is TGTGCCAGCAGCAGATACAGGGGGCTTGGCAATCAGCCCCAGCATTTT.

This chain connects TRBV5-1 to TRBJ2-5, with 9 bases fitting TRBD2. J gave up 5 bases and V 7 bases, and 9 bases lay outside the gene matches. The germline gives CDR1 SGHRS, CDR2 YFSETQ. The CDR3 runs 14 residues. This CDR3 is CASAVTSGRETQYF. The CDR3 DNA sequence: TGCGCCAGCGCAGTGACTAGCGGCAGGGAGACCCAGTACTTC.

CDR3 DNA: TGTGCTAGTGGAGCGGGAGAGATTCGTGAGCAGTTCTTC. Protein product: CASGAGEIREQFF. V usage is TRBV12-5 and J usage is TRBJ2-1; 8 bases fit TRBD2. Germline loops: CDR1 LGHNT, CDR2 FRNRAP. V was pared by 6 bases and J by 9 bases, with 7 bases of the junction left unmatched. This CDR3 is 13 amino acids long.

A single count supports this clone. V and J are TRBV5-4 and TRBJ2-1; TRBD2 matches 8 bases. The length of the CDR3 is 16 residues. Germline V gene lookup returns CDR1 SGHNT and CDR2 YYREEE (reference sequence). V was pared by 5 bases and J by 8 bases, with 15 bases of the junction left unmatched. The CDR3 loop is CASSLGGLVVSDEQFF. CDR3 sequence (DNA): TGTGCCAGCAGTCTCGGGGGACTAGTGGTTTCAGATGAGCAGTTCTTC.

The chain couples TRBV30 to TRBJ2-2; no clear D. The V and J ends lost 3 bases and 6 bases respectively, with 17 bases between them. CDR1 and CDR2 from the germline V gene are GTSNPN and SVGIG (reference sequence). CDR3 length: 15 residues. The CDR3 DNA sequence: TGTGCCTGGAGCCACCCGGAAAGGGCCGCCGGGGAGCTGTTTTTT. As protein: CAWSHPERAAGELFF. Using reference TRBV30 and TRBJ2-2 for the parts outside the CDR3, the full variable domain is SQTIHQWPATLVQPVGSPLSLECTVEGTSNPNLYWYRQAAGRGLQLLFYSVGIGQISSEVPQNLSASRPQDRQFILSSKKLLLSDSGFYLCAWSHPERAAGELFFGEGSRLTVL.

The DNA of the CDR3 is TGTGCCAGCAGTAAGACAGGTGGAGGGTTTTACGAGCAGTACTTC. It yields the protein CASSKTGGGFYEQYF. The rearrangement joins TRBV27 to TRBJ2-7, with D possibly called TRBD1 or TRBD2 (6 bases each). Germline lookup yields CDR1 MNHEY and CDR2 SMNVEV (reference sequence). Trimming cost V 5 bases and J 4 bases, with 18 bases left between them. This CDR3 contains 15 residues.

The rearrangement uses TRBV4-2 and TRBJ2-7, with a weak D call TRBD2 (6 bases). Germline CDR1 reads LGHNA; CDR2 reads YNFKEQ. The CDR3 contains 15 residues. Trimming pared 4 bases from V and 1 base from J, leaving 14 bases between. This CDR3 is CASSRGTPNSYEQYF. The CDR3 coding sequence is TGTGCCAGCAGCCGCGGGACCCCCAATTCCTACGAGCAGTACTTC.

The table lists this clone with many counts. The chain has TRBV9 and TRBJ2-7, with a tentative D call TRBD2 (7 bases). Germline loops: CDR1 SGDLS, CDR2 YYNGEE. Deletions cut 2 bases from V and 6 bases from J, with 18 bases between. The CDR3 length is 15 residues. CDR3 coding DNA: TGTGCCAGCAGCGTCGGGGGGCTGCAGGGCGGCGAGCAGTACTTC. The encoded protein is CASSVGGLQGGEQYF.

This clone was seen a single time. The V call is TRBV9, the J call TRBJ2-1; D call uncertain. V lost 0 bases and J lost 0, with 10 bases in between. Germline values: CDR1 SGDLS, CDR2 YYNGEE. The CDR3 spans 16 residues. The CDR3 DNA reads TGTGCCAGCAGCGTAGGCCTCCCCCCCTCCTACAATGAGCAGTTCTTC. Translation: CASSVGLPPSYNEQFF.

This chain connects TRBV11-2 to TRBJ1-2, with D unresolved. The CDR3 is 15 amino acids. Trimming removed 0 bases at V and 11 bases at J, with 19 bases between. The V gene's germline CDR1 is SGHAT and CDR2 FQNNGV. The CDR3 protein is CASSLDSLTLSRYTF. The CDR3 DNA is TGTGCCAGCAGCTTAGATAGTTTAACCCTCTCGAGGTACACCTTC.

This clone has only a few counts. The V gene is TRBV7-3, the J gene TRBJ2-1, with a weak D call TRBD2 (5 bases). V dropped 0 bases and J dropped 2 bases, with 11 bases sitting between them. The CDR3 covers 16 residues. Looked up from germline, CDR1 is SGHTA and CDR2 is FQGTGA. This CDR3 is CASSLTSPGTYNEQFF. The CDR3, as DNA: TGTGCCAGCAGCTTAACGTCTCCGGGAACCTACAATGAGCAGTTCTTC.

The chain couples TRBV28 to TRBJ1-5; TRBD1 aligns across 10 bases. J was trimmed by 6 bases and V by 2 bases; bases with no gene match: 4. CDR3 length equals 15 residues. CDR1 MDHEN and CDR2 SYDVKM come from the germline V gene. The CDR3 bases are TGTGCCAGCAGTTTAGACAGGGGGCCTGGTCAGCCCCAGCATTTT. Amino acids: CASSLDRGPGQPQHF.